The rows below give T cell receptor beta chains drawn from one sample of a study of memory CD4+ T cells and cytomegalovirus serostatus. The protocol was immunoSEQ multiplex PCR, while the TCRdb copy is restricted to in-frame clones and leaves out a portion. This repertoire shows about 48,000 clones, approximately 78% found once; its top ten account for approximately 0.8%. Sequencing was done on a sample of memory CD4+ T cells from blood. All receptors come from an adult in good health and CMV-seronegative. Both conserved end residues are part of each CDR3. The order of the fields is V gene, D gene, J gene, clone size, CDR3 DNA, CDR3 protein. A D gene is named only where the DNA matches it firmly. Size tells how often a clone was seen (once, few, many) or the class of an expanded clone, and some rows leave it out.

v_gene: TRBV7-2; d_gene: TRBD2; j_gene: TRBJ2-1; abundance: few; CDR3nt: TGTGCCAGCAGCTTAGAAGGTCGACTAGCGATCAATGAGCAGTTCTTC; CDR3aa: CASSLEGRLAINEQFF
v_gene: TRBV28; d_gene: NA; j_gene: TRBJ1-4; abundance: NA; CDR3nt: TGTGCCAGCAGTTTACCCAACCTGTTCTCTCTAAATCATGGGGAAGAAAAACTGTTTTTT; CDR3aa: CASSLPNLFSLNHGEEKLFF
v_gene: TRBV5-1; d_gene: TRBD2; j_gene: TRBJ2-3; abundance: NA; CDR3nt: TGCGCCAGCAGCTTGGAAGGCAGTAGACTAGCCCGCACAGATACGCAGTATTTT; CDR3aa: CASSLEGSRLARTDTQYF
v_gene: TRBV6-6; d_gene: NA; j_gene: TRBJ2-3; abundance: NA; CDR3nt: TGTGCCAGCAGCTCCGGGTCTCGTCTGGATACGCAGTATTTT; CDR3aa: CASSSGSRLDTQYF
v_gene: TRBV6-5; d_gene: NA; j_gene: TRBJ1-2; abundance: NA; CDR3nt: TGTGCCAGCACTTTCACCACAACTGTTAACTATGGCTACACCTTC; CDR3aa: CASTFTTTVNYGYTF
v_gene: TRBV27; d_gene: NA; j_gene: TRBJ1-2; abundance: NA; CDR3nt: TGTGCCACTAGGCGGGGGTACTATGGCTACACCTTC; CDR3aa: CATRRGYYGYTF
v_gene: TRBV19; d_gene: NA; j_gene: TRBJ2-7; abundance: NA; CDR3nt: TGTGCCAGTAGTATAAGGGACGGCTCCTACGAGCAGTACTTC; CDR3aa: CASSIRDGSYEQYF
v_gene: TRBV5-4; d_gene: NA; j_gene: TRBJ2-5; abundance: NA; CDR3nt: TGTGCCAGCAGCTTGGAGACGAGGGGGGGTATCCGAGAGACCCAGTACTTC; CDR3aa: CASSLETRGGIRETQYF
v_gene: TRBV7-2; d_gene: TRBD1; j_gene: TRBJ1-2; abundance: once; CDR3nt: TGTGCCAGCAGCCGTGGGGGGACAGGGGATTATGGCTACACCTTC; CDR3aa: CASSRGGTGDYGYTF
v_gene: TRBV28; d_gene: NA; j_gene: TRBJ1-1; abundance: NA; CDR3nt: TGTGCCAGCAGGAGGTCCGGTTTGGTCACTGAAGCTTTCTTT; CDR3aa: CASRRSGLVTEAFF
v_gene: TRBV5-4; d_gene: TRBD2; j_gene: TRBJ2-7; abundance: once; CDR3nt: TGTGCCAGCAGCTTGGCCCTAGCGGGAGACGAGCAGTACTTC; CDR3aa: CASSLALAGDEQYF
v_gene: TRBV5-1; d_gene: TRBD1; j_gene: TRBJ1-2; abundance: NA; CDR3nt: TGCGCCAGCAGCCCTCTTCCGGGACAGAGCTATGGCTACACCTTC; CDR3aa: CASSPLPGQSYGYTF
v_gene: TRBV7-2; d_gene: TRBD2; j_gene: TRBJ2-5; abundance: NA; CDR3nt: TGTGCCAGCAGCTTATCGGGGGGAGAAGAGACCCAGTACTTC; CDR3aa: CASSLSGGEETQYF
v_gene: TRBV28; d_gene: NA; j_gene: TRBJ1-5; abundance: NA; CDR3nt: TGTGCCAGCAGTTTTGCAGGGGGCAATCAGCCCCAGCATTTT; CDR3aa: CASSFAGGNQPQHF
v_gene: TRBV27; d_gene: NA; j_gene: TRBJ2-6; abundance: NA; CDR3nt: TGTGCCAGCAGTTCAGACTCTGGGGCCAACGTCCTGACTTTC; CDR3aa: CASSSDSGANVLTF
v_gene: TRBV5-1; d_gene: TRBD1; j_gene: TRBJ1-4; abundance: NA; CDR3nt: TGCGCCAGCAGCTGGGGACAGGGGATCCTAGCTAATGAAAAACTGTTTTTT; CDR3aa: CASSWGQGILANEKLFF
v_gene: TRBV19; d_gene: NA; j_gene: TRBJ1-5; abundance: NA; CDR3nt: TGTGCCACTAGGGAGTCCCTTAGCAATCAGCCCCAGCATTTT; CDR3aa: CATRESLSNQPQHF
v_gene: TRBV6-4; d_gene: NA; j_gene: TRBJ2-1; abundance: NA; CDR3nt: TGTGCCAGCAGTGCGGAGCACTACGGCCATGAGCAGTTCTTC; CDR3aa: CASSAEHYGHEQFF
v_gene: TRBV18; d_gene: NA; j_gene: TRBJ1-1; abundance: NA; CDR3nt: TGTGCCAGCTCACCCCCGACCCGTGGGCCTGAAGCTTTCTTT; CDR3aa: CASSPPTRGPEAFF
v_gene: TRBV29-1; d_gene: NA; j_gene: TRBJ1-3; abundance: NA; CDR3nt: TGCAGCGTTTCCTCTTCCGGCTCTGGAAACACCATATATTTT; CDR3aa: CSVSSSGSGNTIYF
v_gene: TRBV4-1; d_gene: NA; j_gene: TRBJ2-1; abundance: NA; CDR3nt: TGCGCCAGCAGCCAAGCGGGATTCTCCTACAATGAGCAGTTCTTC; CDR3aa: CASSQAGFSYNEQFF
v_gene: TRBV19; d_gene: TRBD2; j_gene: TRBJ2-1; abundance: NA; CDR3nt: TGTGCCAGTAGTATTGGGACTAGCGGGAGTGGTGAGCAGTTCTTC; CDR3aa: CASSIGTSGSGEQFF
v_gene: TRBV25-1; d_gene: NA; j_gene: TRBJ1-6; abundance: few; CDR3nt: TGTGCCAGCAGCACCCTAAGCTCCTATAATTCACCCCTCCACTTT; CDR3aa: CASSTLSSYNSPLHF
v_gene: TRBV6-1; d_gene: NA; j_gene: TRBJ1-4; abundance: once; CDR3nt: TGTGCCAGCGGACGGGTTACCAATGAAAAACTGTTTTTT; CDR3aa: CASGRVTNEKLFF
v_gene: TRBV5-1; d_gene: TRBD2; j_gene: TRBJ2-5; abundance: NA; CDR3nt: TGCGCCAGCAGCTTGGGCGGGAGGGCTCCCCAAGAGACCCAGTACTTC; CDR3aa: CASSLGGRAPQETQYF
v_gene: TRBV30; d_gene: NA; j_gene: TRBJ2-1; abundance: NA; CDR3nt: TGTGCCTGGAATCCCTGGAGCTCCTACAATGAGCAGTTCTTC; CDR3aa: CAWNPWSSYNEQFF
v_gene: TRBV11-2; d_gene: NA; j_gene: TRBJ1-2; abundance: once; CDR3nt: TGTGCCAGCAGCTTAGGCCGTGGGTCAGGAACAGGGAGGAACTATGGCTACACCTTC; CDR3aa: CASSLGRGSGTGRNYGYTF
v_gene: TRBV2; d_gene: NA; j_gene: TRBJ2-5; abundance: NA; CDR3nt: TGTGCCAGCAGCCTCCAGGGGATGGAGACCCAGTACTTC; CDR3aa: CASSLQGMETQYF
v_gene: TRBV7-2; d_gene: NA; j_gene: TRBJ1-2; abundance: NA; CDR3nt: TGTGCCAGCAGCCCCCGCGAGGAGGGGGGTGGCTACACCTTC; CDR3aa: CASSPREEGGGYTF
v_gene: TRBV14; d_gene: TRBD1; j_gene: TRBJ2-7; abundance: NA; CDR3nt: TGTGCCAGCAGCCAAGATTGGCAGGGGGCCCACGAGCAGTACTTC; CDR3aa: CASSQDWQGAHEQYF
v_gene: TRBV2; d_gene: TRBD1; j_gene: TRBJ2-5; abundance: NA; CDR3nt: TGTGCCAGCAGTGGAAGACAGGGTGGAGAGACCCAGTACTTC; CDR3aa: CASSGRQGGETQYF
v_gene: TRBV28; d_gene: TRBD2; j_gene: TRBJ2-3; abundance: NA; CDR3nt: TGTGCCAGCAGTTTCCTTTACAGCGGGACCGGCACAGATACGCAGTATTTT; CDR3aa: CASSFLYSGTGTDTQYF
v_gene: TRBV27; d_gene: NA; j_gene: TRBJ2-2; abundance: NA; CDR3nt: TGTGCCAGCAAAGCGGCCGGGGAGCTGTTTTTT; CDR3aa: CASKAAGELFF
v_gene: TRBV25-1; d_gene: NA; j_gene: TRBJ1-3; abundance: NA; CDR3nt: TGTGCCAGCCTGAGCTCTGGAAACACCATATATTTT; CDR3aa: CASLSSGNTIYF